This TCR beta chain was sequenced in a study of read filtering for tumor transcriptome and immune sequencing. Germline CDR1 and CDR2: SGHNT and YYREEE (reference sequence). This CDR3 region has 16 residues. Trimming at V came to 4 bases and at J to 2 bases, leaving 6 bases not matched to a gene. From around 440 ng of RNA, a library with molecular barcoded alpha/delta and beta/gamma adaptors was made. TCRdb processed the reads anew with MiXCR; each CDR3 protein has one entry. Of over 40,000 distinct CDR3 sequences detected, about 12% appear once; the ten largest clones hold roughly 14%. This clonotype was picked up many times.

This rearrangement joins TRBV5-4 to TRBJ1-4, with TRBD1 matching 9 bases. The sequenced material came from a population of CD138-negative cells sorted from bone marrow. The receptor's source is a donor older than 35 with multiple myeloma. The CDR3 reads CASSTGGSSTNEKLFF. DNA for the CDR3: TGTGCCAGCAGCACAGGGGGCAGCTCGACTAATGAAAAACTGTTTTTT.